The rows below give T cell receptor beta chains drawn from one sample of a study of T-cell memory formation after mild COVID-19. MiXCR was run by TCRdb on the 5' RACE reads, yielding one entry per CDR3 protein. The sample holds 85,000 to 120,000 distinct CDR3 sequences, about a sixth seen once. Sequenced input: PBMCs or a T cell subset sorted from them (not recorded which). These receptors came from an adult woman who had mild COVID-19 (a few samples of this study predate the infection). Cell type and time point are not known. The conserved cysteine and the conserved F or W are not part of the CDR3 here.

v_call	j_call	cdr3_aa
TRBV4-1	TRBJ1-4	ASSQVAGGEKLF
TRBV15	TRBJ1-2	ATSRERGTAANYGYT
TRBV20-1	TRBJ2-1	SARVGLAGKIWGEQF
TRBV20-1	TRBJ2-7	SARDYDRGGRYEQY
TRBV21-1	TRBJ1-2	ATEGLSHGYT
TRBV4-3	TRBJ2-6	ASSQAGGANVLT
TRBV15	TRBJ2-7	ATSRDGEDYEQY
TRBV5-1	TRBJ2-7	ASSLEWPSGYEQY
TRBV4-3	TRBJ1-2	ASSQDLQQESFLANYGYT
TRBV6-5	TRBJ2-5	ASSPGVEREFFGIQETQY
TRBV7-2	TRBJ1-1	ASSPPGTRGEAF
TRBV29-1	TRBJ2-3	SVPGTNTDTQY
TRBV12-3/TRBV12-4	TRBJ2-1	ASSLAAGSEQF
TRBV9	TRBJ1-5	ASSVAGRSDQPQH
TRBV6-2/TRBV6-3	TRBJ2-7	ASSPSAEQY
TRBV20-1	TRBJ1-1	SARDQVNGVDRNTEAF
TRBV12-5	TRBJ2-1	ARPGRDREYNEQF
TRBV14	TRBJ2-4	ASSPDNSRQY
TRBV4-1	TRBJ2-2	ASSQDLSPGELF
TRBV11-2	TRBJ1-2	ASSSQGWDYGYT
TRBV20-1	TRBJ2-1	SARAPSGSSYNEQF
TRBV6-2/TRBV6-3	TRBJ2-3	ASSDWTISSTDTQY
TRBV11-3	TRBJ2-5	ASSYFLETQY
TRBV29-1	TRBJ2-7	SVEVDISYEQY
TRBV7-9	TRBJ2-1	ASNPGLSYNEQF
TRBV12-3/TRBV12-4	TRBJ1-1	ASSFNMNTEAF
TRBV20-1	TRBJ1-4	SARDRPTTNEKLF
TRBV4-1	TRBJ2-3	ARASPASSTDTQY
TRBV24-1	TRBJ1-1	ATSGLNTEAF
TRBV7-9	TRBJ2-3	ASSLVHGTGSTDTQY
TRBV6-2/TRBV6-3	TRBJ2-7	ASSWVAWEQY
TRBV4-3	TRBJ2-7	ASSPERAVYEQY
TRBV18	TRBJ1-1	ASSPYEGSRLNTEAF
TRBV29-1	TRBJ1-1	SVEGPYSNTEAF
TRBV7-9	TRBJ2-6	ASSLAPSPGANVLT
TRBV6-6	TRBJ1-5	ASRSKSGPAGQPQH
TRBV7-9	TRBJ1-2	ASSFKGLGYGYT
TRBV9	TRBJ2-1	ASSAHGRGLYNEQF
TRBV27	TRBJ2-7	ASSLSGQAYEQY
TRBV7-9	TRBJ2-7	ASSQTTGLLDEQY
TRBV4-2	TRBJ2-7	ASSQLAGGLYEQY
TRBV30	TRBJ2-1	AWGTGVEQF
TRBV3-1	TRBJ1-5	ASSQAMGGGVDQPQH
TRBV29-1	TRBJ1-1	SVAVDGFSDTEAF
TRBV5-1	TRBJ2-1	ASSLDGGAGDEQF
TRBV9	TRBJ1-1	ASSVDAALNTEAF